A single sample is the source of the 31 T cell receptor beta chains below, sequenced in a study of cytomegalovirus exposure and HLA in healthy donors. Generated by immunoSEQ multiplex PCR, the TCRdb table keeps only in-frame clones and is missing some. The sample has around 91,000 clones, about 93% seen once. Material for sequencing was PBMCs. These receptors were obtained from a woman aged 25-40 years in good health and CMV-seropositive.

The CDR3 DNA reads as TGTGCCAGCTCACCTACGTATCCCGCTCGGGGTGACACTGAAGCTTTCTTT. Encoded protein: CASSPTYPARGDTEAFF. This sequence joins TRBV18 and TRBJ1-1; D remains ambiguous. This CDR3 comprises 17 residues. V dropped 3 bases and J dropped 3 bases, with 20 bases sitting between them. The germline gives CDR1 KGHSH, CDR2 LQKENI.

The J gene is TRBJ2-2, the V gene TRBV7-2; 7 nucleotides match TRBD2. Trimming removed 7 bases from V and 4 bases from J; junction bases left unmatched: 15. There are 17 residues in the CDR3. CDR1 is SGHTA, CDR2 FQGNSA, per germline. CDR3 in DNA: TGTGCCAGCACCCTGGGGAGCGGGATTCGAGGCACCGGGGAGCTGTTTTTT. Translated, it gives CASTLGSGIRGTGELFF.

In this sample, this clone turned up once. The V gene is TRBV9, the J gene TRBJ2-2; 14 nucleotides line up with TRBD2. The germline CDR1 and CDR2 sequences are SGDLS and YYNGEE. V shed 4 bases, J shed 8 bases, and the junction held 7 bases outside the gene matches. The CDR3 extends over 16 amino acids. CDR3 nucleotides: TGTGCCAGCAGCCCAAGACTAGCGGGAGGGTCGGGGGAGCTGTTTTTT. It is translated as CASSPRLAGGSGELFF.

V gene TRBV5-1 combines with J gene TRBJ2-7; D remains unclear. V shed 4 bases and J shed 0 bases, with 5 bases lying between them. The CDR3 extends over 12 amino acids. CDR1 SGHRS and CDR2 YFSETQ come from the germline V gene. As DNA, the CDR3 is TGCGCCAGCAGCAGAGACTCCTACGAGCAGTACTTC. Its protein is CASSRDSYEQYF. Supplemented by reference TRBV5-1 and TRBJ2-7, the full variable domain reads KAGVTQTPRYLIKTRGQQVTLSCSPISGHRSVSWYQQTPGQGLQFLFEYFSETQRNKGNFPGRFSGRQFSNSRSEMNVSTLELGDSALYLCASSRDSYEQYFGPGTRLTVT.

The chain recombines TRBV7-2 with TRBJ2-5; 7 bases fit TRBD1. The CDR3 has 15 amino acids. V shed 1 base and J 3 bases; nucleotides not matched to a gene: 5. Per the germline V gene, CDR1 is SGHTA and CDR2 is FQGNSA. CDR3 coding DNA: TGTGCCAGCAGCTTAGGAGGGGGCAGGGAAGAGACCCAGTACTTC. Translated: CASSLGGGREETQYF.

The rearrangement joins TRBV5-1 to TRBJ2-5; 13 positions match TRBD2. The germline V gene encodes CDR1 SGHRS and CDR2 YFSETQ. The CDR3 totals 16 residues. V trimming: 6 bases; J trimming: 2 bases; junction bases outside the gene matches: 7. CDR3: CASTSMTSGRQETQYF. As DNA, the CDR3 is TGCGCCAGCACGTCGATGACTAGCGGGAGGCAAGAGACCCAGTACTTC.

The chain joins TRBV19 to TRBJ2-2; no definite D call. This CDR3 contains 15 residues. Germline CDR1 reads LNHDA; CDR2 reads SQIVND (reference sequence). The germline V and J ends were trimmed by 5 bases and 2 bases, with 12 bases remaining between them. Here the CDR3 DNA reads TGTGCCAGTAGTTTACAGAGAGTAAACACCGGGGAGCTGTTTTTT. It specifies CASSLQRVNTGELFF.

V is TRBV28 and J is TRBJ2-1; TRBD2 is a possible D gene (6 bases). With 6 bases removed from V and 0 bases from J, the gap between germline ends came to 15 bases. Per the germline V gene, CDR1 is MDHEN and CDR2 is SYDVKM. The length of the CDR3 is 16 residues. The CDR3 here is CASRAGLRSSYNEQFF. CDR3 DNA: TGTGCCAGCAGAGCAGGACTACGCAGCTCCTACAATGAGCAGTTCTTC.

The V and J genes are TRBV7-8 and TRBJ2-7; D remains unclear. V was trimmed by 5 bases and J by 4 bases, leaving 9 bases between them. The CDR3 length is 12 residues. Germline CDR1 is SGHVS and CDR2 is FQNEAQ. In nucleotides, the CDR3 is TGTGCCAGCAGCCGAGTTAATTACGAGCAGTACTTC. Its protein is CASSRVNYEQYF. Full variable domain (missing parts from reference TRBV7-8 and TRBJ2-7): GAGVSQSPRYKVAKRGQDVALRCDPISGHVSLFWYQQALGQGPEFLTYFQNEAQLDKSGLPSDRFFAERPEGSVSTLKIQRTQQEDSAVYLCASSRVNYEQYFGPGTRLTVT.

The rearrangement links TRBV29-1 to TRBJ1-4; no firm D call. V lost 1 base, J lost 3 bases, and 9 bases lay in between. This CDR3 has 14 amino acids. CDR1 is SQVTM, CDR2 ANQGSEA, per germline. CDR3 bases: TGCAGCGTTGAAGGTAGGGAGTCTAATGAAAAACTGTTTTTT. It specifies CSVEGRESNEKLFF. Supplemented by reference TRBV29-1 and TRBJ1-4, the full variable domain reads SAVISQKPSRDICQRGTSLTIQCQVDSQVTMMFWYRQQPGQSLTLIATANQGSEATYESGFVIDKFPISRPNLTFSTLTVSNMSPEDSSIYLCSVEGRESNEKLFFGSGTQLSVL.

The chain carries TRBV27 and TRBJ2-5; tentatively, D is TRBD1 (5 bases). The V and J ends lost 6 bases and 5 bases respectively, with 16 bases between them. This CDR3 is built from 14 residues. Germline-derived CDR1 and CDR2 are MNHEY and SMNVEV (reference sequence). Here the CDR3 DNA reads TGTGCCAGCAGCTTCCAGGGTGTGTCGGAGACCCAGTACTTC. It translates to CASSFQGVSETQYF.

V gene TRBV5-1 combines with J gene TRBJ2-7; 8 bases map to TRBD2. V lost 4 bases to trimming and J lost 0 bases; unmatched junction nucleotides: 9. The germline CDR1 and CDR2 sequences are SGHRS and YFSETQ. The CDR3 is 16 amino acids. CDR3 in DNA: TGCGCCAGCAGCCCCCGAGCGGGAGCAAGCTCCTACGAGCAGTACTTC. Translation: CASSPRAGASSYEQYF.

CDR3 sequence reads: CASSLAGLNQPQHF. The CDR3 bases are TGTGCCAGCAGTTTAGCAGGACTGAATCAGCCCCAGCATTTT. The chain carries TRBV28 and TRBJ1-5; no firm D call. Germline values: CDR1 MDHEN, CDR2 SYDVKM. The CDR3 consists of 14 residues. V gave up 2 bases and J gave up 4 bases, with 9 bases separating them. The full variable domain, with the rest looked up from reference TRBV28 and TRBJ1-5, is DVKVTQSSRYLVKRTGEKVFLECVQDMDHENMFWYRQDPGLGLRLIYFSYDVKMKEKGDIPEGYSVSREKKERFSLILESASTNQTSMYLCASSLAGLNQPQHFGDGTRLSIL.

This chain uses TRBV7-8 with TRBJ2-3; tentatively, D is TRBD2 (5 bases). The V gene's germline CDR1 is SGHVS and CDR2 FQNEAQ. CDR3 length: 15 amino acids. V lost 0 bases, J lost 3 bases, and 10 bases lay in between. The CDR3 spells CASSLAGVRTDTQYF. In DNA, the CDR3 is TGTGCCAGCAGCTTAGCCGGGGTAAGAACAGATACGCAGTATTTT. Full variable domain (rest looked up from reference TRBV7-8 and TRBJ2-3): GAGVSQSPRYKVAKRGQDVALRCDPISGHVSLFWYQQALGQGPEFLTYFQNEAQLDKSGLPSDRFFAERPEGSVSTLKIQRTQQEDSAVYLCASSLAGVRTDTQYFGPGTRLTVL.

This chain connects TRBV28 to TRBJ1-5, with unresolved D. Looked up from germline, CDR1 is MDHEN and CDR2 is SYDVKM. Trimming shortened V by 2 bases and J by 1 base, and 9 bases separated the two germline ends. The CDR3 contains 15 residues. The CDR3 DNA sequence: TGTGCCAGCAGTTTACTGTCTGTAAGCAATCAGCCCCAGCATTTT. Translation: CASSLLSVSNQPQHF.

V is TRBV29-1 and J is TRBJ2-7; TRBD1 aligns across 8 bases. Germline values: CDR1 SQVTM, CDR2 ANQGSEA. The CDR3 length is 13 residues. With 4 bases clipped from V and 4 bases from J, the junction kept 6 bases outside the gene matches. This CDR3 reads CSVAGTGGYEQYF. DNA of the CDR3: TGCAGCGTTGCCGGGACAGGTGGGTACGAGCAGTACTTC.

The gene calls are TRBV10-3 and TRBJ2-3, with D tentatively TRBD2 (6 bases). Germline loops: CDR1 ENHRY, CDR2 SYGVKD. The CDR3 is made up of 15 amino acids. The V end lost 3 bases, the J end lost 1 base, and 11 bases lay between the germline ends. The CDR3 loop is CAISDWGEGTDTQYF. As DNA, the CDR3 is TGTGCCATCAGTGATTGGGGGGAGGGCACAGATACGCAGTATTTT.

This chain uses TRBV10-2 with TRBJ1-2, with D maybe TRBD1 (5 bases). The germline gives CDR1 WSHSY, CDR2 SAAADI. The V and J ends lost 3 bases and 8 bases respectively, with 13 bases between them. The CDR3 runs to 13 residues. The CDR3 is CASSDSREEGYTF. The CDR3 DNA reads TGCGCCAGCAGTGATAGCAGGGAAGAAGGCTACACCTTC.

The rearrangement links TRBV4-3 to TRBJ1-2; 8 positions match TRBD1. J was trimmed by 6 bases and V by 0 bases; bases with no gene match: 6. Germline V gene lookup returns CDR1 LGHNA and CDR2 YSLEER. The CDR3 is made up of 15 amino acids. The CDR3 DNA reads TGCGCCAGCAGCCAAGATTCGCAGGGGGCAAATGGCTACACCTTC. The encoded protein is CASSQDSQGANGYTF.

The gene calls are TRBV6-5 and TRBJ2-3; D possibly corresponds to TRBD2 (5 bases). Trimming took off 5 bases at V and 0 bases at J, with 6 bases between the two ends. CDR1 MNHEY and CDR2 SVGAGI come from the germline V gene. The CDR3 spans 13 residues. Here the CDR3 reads CASSERSTDTQYF. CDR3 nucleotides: TGTGCCAGCAGTGAGCGGAGCACAGATACGCAGTATTTT.

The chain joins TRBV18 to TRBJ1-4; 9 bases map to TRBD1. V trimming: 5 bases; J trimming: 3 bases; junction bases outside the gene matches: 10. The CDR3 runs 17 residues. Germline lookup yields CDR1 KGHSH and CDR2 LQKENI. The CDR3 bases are TGTGCCAGCTCAACCCGCACAGGGGGCCAGGCTAATGAAAAACTGTTTTTT. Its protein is CASSTRTGGQANEKLFF.

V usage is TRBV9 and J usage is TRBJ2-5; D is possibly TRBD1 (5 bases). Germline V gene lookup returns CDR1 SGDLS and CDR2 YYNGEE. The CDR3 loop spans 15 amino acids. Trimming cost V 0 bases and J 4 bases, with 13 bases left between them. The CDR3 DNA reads TGTGCCAGCAGCGTAGTCGTAGGGCAGGGAGAGACCCAGTACTTC. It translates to CASSVVVGQGETQYF. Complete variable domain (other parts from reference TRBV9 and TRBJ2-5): DSGVTQTPKHLITATGQRVTLRCSPRSGDLSVYWYQQSLDQGLQFLIQYYNGEERAKGNILERFSAQQFPDLHSELNLSSLELGDSALYFCASSVVVGQGETQYFGPGTRLLVL.

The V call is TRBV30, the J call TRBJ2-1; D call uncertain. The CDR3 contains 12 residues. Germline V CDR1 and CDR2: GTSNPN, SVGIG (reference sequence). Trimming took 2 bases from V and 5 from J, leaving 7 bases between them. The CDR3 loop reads CAWSHADNEQFF. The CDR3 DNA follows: TGTGCCTGGAGTCACGCAGACAATGAGCAGTTCTTC.

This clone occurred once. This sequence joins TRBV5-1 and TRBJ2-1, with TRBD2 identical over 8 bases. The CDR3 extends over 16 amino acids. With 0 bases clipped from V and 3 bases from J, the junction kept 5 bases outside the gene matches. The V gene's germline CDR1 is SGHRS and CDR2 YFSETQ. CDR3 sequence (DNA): TGCGCCAGCAGCTTGGTTGCGGGGGGCTTCTACAATGAGCAGTTCTTC. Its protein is CASSLVAGGFYNEQFF.

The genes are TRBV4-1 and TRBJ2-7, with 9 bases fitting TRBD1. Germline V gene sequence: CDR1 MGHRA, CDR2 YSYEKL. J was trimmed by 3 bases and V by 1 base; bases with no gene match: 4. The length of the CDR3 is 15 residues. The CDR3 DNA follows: TGCGCCAGCAGCCAAGTAGGGACAGGGATCTACGAGCAGTACTTC. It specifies CASSQVGTGIYEQYF.

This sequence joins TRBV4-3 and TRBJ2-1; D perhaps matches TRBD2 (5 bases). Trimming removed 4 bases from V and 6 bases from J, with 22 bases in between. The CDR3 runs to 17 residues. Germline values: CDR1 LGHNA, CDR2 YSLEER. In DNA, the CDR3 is TGCGCCAGCAGCCTCGGGGTTTTAGACCCTTCTTCCAATGAGCAGTTCTTC. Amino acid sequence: CASSLGVLDPSSNEQFF.

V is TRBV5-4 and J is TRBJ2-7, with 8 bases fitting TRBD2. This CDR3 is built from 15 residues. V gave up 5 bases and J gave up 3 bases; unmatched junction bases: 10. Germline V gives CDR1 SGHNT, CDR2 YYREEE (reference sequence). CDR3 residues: CASSPSGTRVYEQYF. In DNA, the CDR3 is TGTGCCAGCAGTCCTTCCGGGACTAGGGTCTACGAGCAGTACTTC.

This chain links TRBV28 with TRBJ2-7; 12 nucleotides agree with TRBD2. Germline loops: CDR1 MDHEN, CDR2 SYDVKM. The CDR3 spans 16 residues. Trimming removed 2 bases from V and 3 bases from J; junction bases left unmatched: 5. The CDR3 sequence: CASSLPPGLAGYEQYF. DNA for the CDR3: TGTGCCAGCAGTTTACCTCCGGGACTAGCGGGCTACGAGCAGTACTTC. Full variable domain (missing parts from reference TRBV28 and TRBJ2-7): DVKVTQSSRYLVKRTGEKVFLECVQDMDHENMFWYRQDPGLGLRLIYFSYDVKMKEKGDIPEGYSVSREKKERFSLILESASTNQTSMYLCASSLPPGLAGYEQYFGPGTRLTVT.

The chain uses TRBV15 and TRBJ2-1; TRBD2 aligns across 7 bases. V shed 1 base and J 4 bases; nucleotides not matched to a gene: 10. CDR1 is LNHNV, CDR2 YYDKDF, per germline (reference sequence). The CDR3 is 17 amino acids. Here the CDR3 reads CATSRGTWLAEYNEQFF. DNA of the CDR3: TGTGCCACCAGCAGAGGAACGTGGCTAGCGGAATACAATGAGCAGTTCTTC.

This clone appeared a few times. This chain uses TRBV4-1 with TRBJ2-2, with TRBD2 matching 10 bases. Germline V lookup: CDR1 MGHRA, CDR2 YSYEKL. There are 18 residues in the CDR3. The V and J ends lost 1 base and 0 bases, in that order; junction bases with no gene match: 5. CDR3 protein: CASSQGPSGRANTGELFF. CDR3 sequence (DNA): TGCGCCAGCAGCCAAGGTCCTAGCGGGAGAGCGAACACCGGGGAGCTGTTTTTT.

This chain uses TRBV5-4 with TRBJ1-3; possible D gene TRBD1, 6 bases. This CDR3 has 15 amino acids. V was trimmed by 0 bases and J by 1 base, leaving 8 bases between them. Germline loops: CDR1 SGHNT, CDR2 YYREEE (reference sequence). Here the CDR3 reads CASSLGQASGNTIYF. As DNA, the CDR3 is TGTGCCAGCAGCTTGGGACAGGCATCTGGAAACACCATATATTTT.